This is a list of T cell receptor beta chains from one sample in a study of technical replicates of blood from a handful of donors. Clones were read by immunoSEQ multiplex PCR, and TCRdb kept only the in-frame ones, dropping some. The table lists tens of thousands of clones, around 94% of them singletons. The sequenced sample was T cells isolated from PBMCs. The receptors were gathered from a human donor in good health. The CDR3 runs from the conserved cysteine through the conserved F or W. The order of the fields is D gene, J gene, clone size, V gene, CDR3 protein, CDR3 DNA. D genes are given only for firm matches. Expanded clones get a size class; other rows say once, few or many, or leave the size out.

D: TRBD1
J: TRBJ2-1
size: NA
V: TRBV10-3
CDR3: CAFGQGGNEQFF
DNA: TGTGCCTTCGGACAGGGTGGCAATGAGCAGTTCTTC

D: NA
J: TRBJ1-2
size: NA
V: TRBV4-1
CDR3: CASSQENWNYGYTF
DNA: TGCGCCAGCAGCCAAGAAAACTGGAACTATGGCTACACCTTC

D: NA
J: TRBJ2-6
size: NA
V: TRBV16
CDR3: CASSQSWASGANVLTF
DNA: TGTGCCAGCAGCCAATCTTGGGCCTCTGGGGCCAACGTCCTGACTTTC

D: TRBD1
J: TRBJ1-1
size: NA
V: TRBV5-1
CDR3: CASSIGTEHTEAFF
DNA: TGCGCCAGCAGCATAGGGACAGAACACACTGAAGCTTTCTTT

D: NA
J: TRBJ1-1
size: NA
V: TRBV28
CDR3: CASSVGGALNTEAFF
DNA: TGTGCCAGCAGTGTAGGGGGGGCGCTGAACACTGAAGCTTTCTTT

D: NA
J: TRBJ2-4
size: NA
V: TRBV7-9
CDR3: CASSLGSDIQYF
DNA: TGTGCCAGCAGCTTAGGGAGTGACATTCAGTACTTC

D: TRBD2
J: TRBJ2-7
size: NA
V: TRBV20-1
CDR3: CSAGLAIEQYF
DNA: TGCAGTGCAGGACTAGCGATCGAGCAGTACTTC

D: TRBD2
J: TRBJ2-1
size: NA
V: TRBV11-3
CDR3: CASSLRTSGSEQFF
DNA: TGTGCCAGCAGCTTACGGACTAGCGGGAGTGAGCAGTTCTTC

D: TRBD2
J: TRBJ2-3
size: NA
V: TRBV4-2
CDR3: CASSPSGRADTQYF
DNA: TGTGCCAGCAGCCCTAGCGGGAGGGCCGATACGCAGTATTTT

D: NA
J: TRBJ2-5
size: once
V: TRBV11-2
CDR3: CASSYDSGAGSRETQYF
DNA: TGTGCCAGCAGTTATGACTCTGGTGCAGGGTCGAGAGAGACCCAGTACTTC

D: NA
J: TRBJ2-1
size: NA
V: TRBV10-3
CDR3: CAISRDSGNEQFF
DNA: TGTGCCATCAGCCGGGATTCGGGGAATGAGCAGTTCTTC

D: NA
J: TRBJ1-2
size: NA
V: TRBV25-1
CDR3: CASAWGGGYTF
DNA: TGTGCCAGCGCCTGGGGGGGTGGCTACACCTTC

D: NA
J: TRBJ2-3
size: once
V: TRBV5-4
CDR3: CASSGGWETDTQYF
DNA: TGTGCCAGCAGCGGAGGGTGGGAGACAGATACGCAGTATTTT

D: NA
J: TRBJ2-5
size: NA
V: TRBV4-3
CDR3: CASSLSPGQQETQYF
DNA: TGCGCCAGCAGCCTGAGTCCAGGACAGCAAGAGACCCAGTACTTC

D: TRBD2
J: TRBJ2-7
size: NA
V: TRBV6-5
CDR3: CASGRTSYYEQYF
DNA: TGTGCCAGCGGGAGGACTAGCTATTACGAGCAGTACTTC

D: TRBD1
J: TRBJ1-1
size: NA
V: TRBV27
CDR3: CASSLTGQTEAFF
DNA: TGTGCCAGCAGTTTAACGGGACAGACTGAAGCTTTCTTT

D: NA
J: TRBJ1-1
size: NA
V: TRBV30
CDR3: CAWSVGHGGTEAFF
DNA: TGTGCCTGGAGTGTGGGTCACGGGGGGACTGAAGCTTTCTTT

D: TRBD1
J: TRBJ2-2
size: few
V: TRBV9
CDR3: CASSLFIPTGTGKGELFF
DNA: TGTGCCAGCAGCTTATTTATCCCTACCGGGACAGGGAAAGGGGAGCTGTTTTTT

D: NA
J: TRBJ2-7
size: NA
V: TRBV11-2
CDR3: CASERGIGEQYF
DNA: TGTGCCAGCGAACGGGGAATCGGCGAGCAGTACTTC

D: NA
J: TRBJ1-1
size: NA
V: TRBV30
CDR3: CALRGAPTEAFF
DNA: TGTGCCTTAAGGGGCGCTCCAACTGAAGCTTTCTTT

D: NA
J: TRBJ2-2
size: NA
V: TRBV27
CDR3: CASSQLGANTGELFF
DNA: TGTGCCAGCAGTCAGCTTGGGGCCAACACCGGGGAGCTGTTTTTT

D: TRBD1
J: TRBJ1-5
size: NA
V: TRBV19
CDR3: CASRGTGGQPQHF
DNA: TGTGCCAGTAGGGGGACAGGGGGACAGCCCCAGCATTTT

D: NA
J: TRBJ2-5
size: once
V: TRBV5-4
CDR3: CASSFRPGYQETQYF
DNA: TGTGCCAGCAGCTTCAGACCGGGTTACCAAGAGACCCAGTACTTC

D: NA
J: TRBJ1-1
size: few
V: TRBV28
CDR3: CASSLGRNTEAFF
DNA: TGTGCCAGCAGTTTGGGCAGGAACACTGAAGCTTTCTTT

D: NA
J: TRBJ1-1
size: NA
V: TRBV4-2
CDR3: CASSQGGNTEAFF
DNA: TGTGCCAGCAGCCAAGGAGGGAACACTGAAGCTTTCTTT

D: NA
J: TRBJ1-4
size: NA
V: TRBV4-1
CDR3: CASSLRGGDEKLFF
DNA: TGCGCCAGCAGCCTAAGGGGGGGGGATGAAAAACTGTTTTTT

D: TRBD1
J: TRBJ2-1
size: NA
V: TRBV6-1
CDR3: CASSEDRVVSEQFF
DNA: TGTGCCAGCAGTGAGGACAGGGTAGTCTCTGAGCAGTTCTTC

D: TRBD1
J: TRBJ2-7
size: NA
V: TRBV29-1
CDR3: CSVGGQGFHEQYF
DNA: TGCAGCGTCGGGGGACAGGGGTTCCACGAGCAGTACTTC

D: NA
J: TRBJ2-7
size: NA
V: TRBV2
CDR3: CASRLASYEQYF
DNA: TGTGCCAGCAGGCTAGCTTCCTACGAGCAGTACTTC

D: TRBD1
J: TRBJ2-7
size: NA
V: TRBV6-5
CDR3: CASSRRDRRGEQYF
DNA: TGTGCCAGCAGCCGCCGGGACAGGAGGGGGGAGCAGTACTTC

D: NA
J: TRBJ2-1
size: NA
V: TRBV6-1
CDR3: CASRQILYNEQFF
DNA: TGTGCCAGCAGACAGATATTATACAATGAGCAGTTCTTC

D: TRBD1
J: TRBJ1-2
size: NA
V: TRBV5-4
CDR3: CASSTGTGVGYGYTF
DNA: TGTGCCAGCAGCACCGGGACAGGGGTCGGCTATGGCTACACCTTC

D: NA
J: TRBJ2-7
size: NA
V: TRBV25-1
CDR3: CASSAGFREQYF
DNA: TGTGCCAGCAGTGCGGGGTTTCGCGAGCAGTACTTC

D: NA
J: TRBJ1-2
size: NA
V: TRBV5-4
CDR3: CASRVRDNGGYTF
DNA: TGTGCCAGCAGAGTGAGGGACAACGGTGGCTACACCTTC

D: NA
J: TRBJ1-4
size: NA
V: TRBV10-3
CDR3: CAIGATEKLFF
DNA: TGTGCCATCGGGGCCACTGAAAAACTGTTTTTT

D: TRBD1
J: TRBJ1-5
size: once
V: TRBV7-2
CDR3: CASSVDRDAGQPQHF
DNA: TGTGCCAGCAGCGTGGACAGGGACGCAGGCCAGCCCCAGCATTTT

D: NA
J: TRBJ2-7
size: NA
V: TRBV5-6
CDR3: CASTRVVGAYEQYF
DNA: TGTGCCAGCACCCGGGTGGTCGGGGCCTACGAGCAGTACTTC

D: NA
J: TRBJ2-7
size: once
V: TRBV11-3
CDR3: CASSLFPVTKLRNGQYF
DNA: TGTGCCAGCAGCTTGTTTCCGGTTACTAAGCTCCGTAACGGGCAGTACTTC

D: TRBD2
J: TRBJ2-7
size: NA
V: TRBV29-1
CDR3: CSVVSSGGTYEQYF
DNA: TGCAGCGTTGTCTCTAGCGGGGGGACCTACGAGCAGTACTTC

D: NA
J: TRBJ1-2
size: NA
V: TRBV25-1
CDR3: CASSESGLDYGYTF
DNA: TGTGCCAGCAGTGAATCCGGGTTGGACTATGGCTACACCTTC

D: NA
J: TRBJ1-3
size: NA
V: TRBV30
CDR3: CAWDQAGNTIYF
DNA: TGTGCCTGGGACCAGGCTGGAAACACCATATATTTT

D: NA
J: TRBJ2-1
size: NA
V: TRBV5-1
CDR3: CASSLGSETEQFF
DNA: TGCGCCAGCAGCTTGGGTAGCGAGACAGAGCAGTTCTTC

D: NA
J: TRBJ2-7
size: once
V: TRBV6-6
CDR3: CASSDRYDEQYF
DNA: TGTGCCAGCAGTGACAGGTATGACGAGCAGTACTTC

D: NA
J: TRBJ1-2
size: NA
V: TRBV27
CDR3: CASKDSTDYGYTF
DNA: TGTGCCAGCAAGGATAGCACCGATTATGGCTACACCTTC

D: TRBD1
J: TRBJ1-5
size: NA
V: TRBV14
CDR3: CASRLTGVNQPQHF
DNA: TGTGCCAGCAGGTTAACAGGGGTTAATCAGCCCCAGCATTTT

D: TRBD2
J: TRBJ2-1
size: NA
V: TRBV27
CDR3: CASSIHLAGLSYNEQFF
DNA: TGTGCCAGCAGTATACATTTAGCGGGCCTCTCCTACAATGAGCAGTTCTTC

D: NA
J: TRBJ2-1
size: NA
V: TRBV10-2
CDR3: CASTQRLEQFF
DNA: TGCGCCAGCACTCAGCGGCTTGAGCAGTTCTTC

D: NA
J: TRBJ2-7
size: NA
V: TRBV18
CDR3: CASSPDRLYEQYF
DNA: TGTGCCAGCTCACCCGACAGGCTCTACGAGCAGTACTTC

D: NA
J: TRBJ2-7
size: NA
V: TRBV6-5
CDR3: CASSYSGENYEQYF
DNA: TGTGCCAGCAGTTACTCTGGGGAGAACTACGAGCAGTACTTC

D: TRBD1
J: TRBJ1-2
size: NA
V: TRBV10-3
CDR3: CAISPGGNYGYTF
DNA: TGTGCCATCAGCCCAGGGGGCAACTATGGCTACACCTTC